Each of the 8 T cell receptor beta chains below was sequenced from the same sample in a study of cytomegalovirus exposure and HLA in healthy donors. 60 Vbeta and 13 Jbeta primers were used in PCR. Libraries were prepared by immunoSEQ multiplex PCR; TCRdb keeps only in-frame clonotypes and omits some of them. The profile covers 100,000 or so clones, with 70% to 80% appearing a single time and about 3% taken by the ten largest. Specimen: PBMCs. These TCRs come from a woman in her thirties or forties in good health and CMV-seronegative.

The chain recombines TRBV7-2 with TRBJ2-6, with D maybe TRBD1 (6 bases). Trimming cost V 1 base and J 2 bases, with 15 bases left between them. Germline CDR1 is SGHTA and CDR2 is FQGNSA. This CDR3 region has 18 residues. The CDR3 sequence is CASSLGSRGPTGANVLTF. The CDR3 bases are TGTGCCAGCAGCTTAGGATCCAGGGGCCCTACTGGGGCCAACGTCCTGACTTTC.

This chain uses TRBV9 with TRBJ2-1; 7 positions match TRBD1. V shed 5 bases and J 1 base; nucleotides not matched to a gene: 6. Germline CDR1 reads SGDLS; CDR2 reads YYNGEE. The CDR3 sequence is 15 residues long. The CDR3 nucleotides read TGTGCCAGCAGTCTACAGGGGCAATCCTACAATGAGCAGTTCTTC. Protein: CASSLQGQSYNEQFF.

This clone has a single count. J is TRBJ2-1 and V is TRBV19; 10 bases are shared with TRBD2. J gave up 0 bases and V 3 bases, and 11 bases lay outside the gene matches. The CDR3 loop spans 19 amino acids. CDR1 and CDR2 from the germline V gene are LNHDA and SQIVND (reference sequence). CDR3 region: CASSITSGNQRSSYNEQFF. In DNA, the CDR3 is TGTGCCAGTAGTATTACTAGCGGGAACCAGAGGAGCTCCTACAATGAGCAGTTCTTC.

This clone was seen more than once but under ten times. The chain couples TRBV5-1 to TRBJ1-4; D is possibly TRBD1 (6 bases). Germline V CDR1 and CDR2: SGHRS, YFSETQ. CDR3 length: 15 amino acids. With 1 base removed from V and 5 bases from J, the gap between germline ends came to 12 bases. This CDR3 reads CASSLFGGANEKLFF. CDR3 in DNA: TGCGCCAGCAGCTTGTTTGGGGGCGCGAATGAAAAACTGTTTTTT.

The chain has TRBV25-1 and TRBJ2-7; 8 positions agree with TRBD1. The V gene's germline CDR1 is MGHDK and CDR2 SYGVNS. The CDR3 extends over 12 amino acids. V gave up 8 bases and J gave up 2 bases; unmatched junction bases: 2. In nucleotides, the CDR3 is TGTGCCAGCGGACAGGGCCCCTACGAGCAGTACTTC. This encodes CASGQGPYEQYF.

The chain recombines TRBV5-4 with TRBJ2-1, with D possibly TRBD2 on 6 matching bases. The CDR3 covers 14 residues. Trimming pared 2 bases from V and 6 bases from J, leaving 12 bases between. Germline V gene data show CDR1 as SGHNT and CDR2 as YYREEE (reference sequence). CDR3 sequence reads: CASSLIGSGNEQFF. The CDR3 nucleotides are TGTGCCAGCAGCTTAATCGGGAGCGGCAATGAGCAGTTCTTC.

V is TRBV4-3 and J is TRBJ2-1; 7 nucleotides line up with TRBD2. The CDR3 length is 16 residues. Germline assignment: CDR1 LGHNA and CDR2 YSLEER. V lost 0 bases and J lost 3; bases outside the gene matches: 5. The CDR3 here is CASSQEGGGDYNEQFF. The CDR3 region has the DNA TGCGCCAGCAGCCAAGAGGGCGGGGGAGACTACAATGAGCAGTTCTTC.

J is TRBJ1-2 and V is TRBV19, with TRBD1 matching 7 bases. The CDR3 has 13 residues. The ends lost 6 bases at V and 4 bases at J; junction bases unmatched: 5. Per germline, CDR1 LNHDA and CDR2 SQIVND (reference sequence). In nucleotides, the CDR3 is TGTGCCAGTAGCCCACAGGGGCTCTATGGCTACACCTTC. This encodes CASSPQGLYGYTF.